The 17 T cell receptor beta chains given below trace back to one sample, sequenced in a study of T cells after posttransplantation cyclophosphamide. Treatment was busulfan-fludarabine conditioning, a marrow graft, and cyclophosphamide on days +3 and +4. Assay: immunoSEQ multiplex PCR; the TCRdb copy retains only in-frame clones and omits some. The sample lists a few thousand clones, roughly four fifths occurring once. This sample comprised CD4+ T cells sorted from blood, obtained around 350 days after allogeneic stem cell transplant with posttransplant cyclophosphamide. These receptors originate from a male patient between 45 and 59 years old who received an allogeneic stem cell transplant from a related donor and was CMV-positive. Some T cells here may be from the graft donor.

The rearrangement joins TRBV9 to TRBJ1-2; 9 nucleotides match TRBD1. CDR1 is SGDLS and CDR2 is YYNGEE in the germline V gene. V lost 0 bases and J lost 5; bases outside the gene matches: 8. The length of the CDR3 is 16 residues. The CDR3 DNA sequence: TGTGCCAGCAGCGTAGAGGGACAGGGTAGGGGGTATGGCTACACCTTC. Translation: CASSVEGQGRGYGYTF. Supplemented by reference TRBV9 and TRBJ1-2, the full variable domain reads DSGVTQTPKHLITATGQRVTLRCSPRSGDLSVYWYQQSLDQGLQFLIQYYNGEERAKGNILERFSAQQFPDLHSELNLSSLELGDSALYFCASSVEGQGRGYGYTFGSGTRLTVV.

This clone has a single count. The chain uses TRBV14 and TRBJ1-4, with no clear D. Germline V gene lookup returns CDR1 SGHDN and CDR2 FVKESK. Trimming left V 5 bases short and J 4 bases short, with 17 bases between. The CDR3 runs 16 residues. The CDR3 nucleotides are TGTGCCAGCAGCGACCGTTCCGCGGGCTATAATGAAAAACTGTTTTTT. Its translation is CASSDRSAGYNEKLFF.

The V gene is TRBV21-1, the J gene TRBJ1-2; the table's TRBD1 call for D was not verified on the DNA. TRBV21-1 is an annotated pseudogene. CDR3 size: 14 residues. The CDR3 region has the DNA TGTGCCAGCAATGCCACAGCTAATGGCTATGGCTACACCTTC. It yields the protein CASNATANGYGYTF.

The gene calls are TRBV5-4 and TRBJ2-1; D is possibly TRBD2 (7 bases). The V gene lost 6 bases and the J gene lost 1 base, with 11 bases spanning the gap. The germline V gene encodes CDR1 SGHNT and CDR2 YYREEE (reference sequence). This CDR3 has 14 residues. CDR3: CASIRGGSYNEQFF. As DNA, the CDR3 is TGTGCCAGCATCAGGGGAGGGTCCTACAATGAGCAGTTCTTC.

This clone appeared a few times. V usage is TRBV11-3 and J usage is TRBJ2-1; 9 bases line up with TRBD2. V lost 1 base to trimming and J lost 7 bases; unmatched junction nucleotides: 8. Germline values: CDR1 SGHNT, CDR2 YENEEA. This CDR3 has 16 residues. The CDR3 sequence: CASSLGGRTSVNEQFF. The CDR3 bases are TGTGCCAGCAGCTTAGGGGGCCGGACTAGCGTTAATGAGCAGTTCTTC. The full variable domain, its missing parts supplied by reference TRBV11-3 and TRBJ2-1, is EAGVVQSPRYKIIEKKQPVAFWCNPISGHNTLYWYLQNLGQGPELLIRYENEEAVDDSQLPKDRFSAERLKGVDSTLKIQPAELGDSAVYLCASSLGGRTSVNEQFFGPGTRLTVL.

V usage is TRBV10-3 and J usage is TRBJ2-7; 12 bases agree with TRBD2. The CDR3 is 15 residues long. Germline lookup yields CDR1 ENHRY and CDR2 SYGVKD. V lost 5 bases, J lost 2 bases, and 4 bases stayed unmatched. Here the CDR3 DNA reads TGTGCCATCAGTTCGACTAGCGGGAGTCCCTACGAGCAGTACTTC. It yields the protein CAISSTSGSPYEQYF.

V gene TRBV11-1 combines with J gene TRBJ1-2, with unresolved D. Germline CDR1 and CDR2: SGHAT and FQDESV (reference sequence). The CDR3 has 15 amino acids. Deletions cut 0 bases from V and 6 bases from J, with 14 bases between. This CDR3 reads CASSLARNLLNGYTF. In DNA, the CDR3 is TGTGCCAGCAGCTTAGCGCGGAACCTATTGAATGGCTACACCTTC.

This clone was observed a few times. The genes are TRBV18 and TRBJ1-3; TRBD1 agrees at 7 bases. Germline-derived CDR1 and CDR2 are KGHSH and LQKENI. The CDR3 sequence is 15 residues long. V was clipped by 3 bases and J by 4 bases; unmatched bases: 6. CDR3 amino acids: CASSPITGDGNTIYF. The CDR3 DNA sequence: TGTGCCAGCTCACCCATTACAGGGGACGGAAACACCATATATTTT.

The V and J genes are TRBV10-3 and TRBJ2-3; 8 nucleotides match TRBD2. The germline V gene encodes CDR1 ENHRY and CDR2 SYGVKD. The V and J ends lost 7 bases and 4 bases, in that order; junction bases with no gene match: 7. The CDR3 runs to 14 residues. The CDR3 nucleotides are TGTGCCATCACCCGGGGGGGGTTGTCAGATACGCAGTATTTT. Protein product: CAITRGGLSDTQYF.

V gene TRBV29-1 combines with J gene TRBJ2-5, with a tentative D call TRBD1 (6 bases). The CDR3 sequence is 19 residues long. V shed 4 bases and J shed 7 bases, with 34 bases lying between them. Per germline, CDR1 SQVTM and CDR2 ANQGSEA. The CDR3, as DNA: TGCAGCGTTGTATTTCCCTCGAACCCGGGACACGCCTTTTTAGGGACCCAGTACTTC. Translating gives CSVVFPSNPGHAFLGTQYF. The whole variable domain, remainder taken from reference TRBV29-1 and TRBJ2-5, is SAVISQKPSRDICQRGTSLTIQCQVDSQVTMMFWYRQQPGQSLTLIATANQGSEATYESGFVIDKFPISRPNLTFSTLTVSNMSPEDSSIYLCSVVFPSNPGHAFLGTQYFGPGTRLLVL.

This chain links TRBV7-2 with TRBJ1-4; 12 nucleotides line up with TRBD1. CDR3 length: 16 residues. The germline CDR1 and CDR2 sequences are SGHTA and FQGNSA. The junction had 1 base not matched to a gene; V was cut back by 3 bases and J by 2 bases. The CDR3 sequence: CASSLGQGATNEKLFF. The CDR3 nucleotides read TGTGCCAGCAGCTTGGGACAGGGGGCGACTAATGAAAAACTGTTTTTT.

The chain employs TRBV7-2 and TRBJ2-7; 10 bases fit TRBD1. V shed 2 bases and J 1 base; nucleotides not matched to a gene: 2. The CDR3 is made up of 15 amino acids. Germline loops: CDR1 SGHTA, CDR2 FQGNSA. DNA for the CDR3: TGTGCCAGCAGCTTAAGGACAGGGGGTTCCTACGAGCAGTACTTC. This sequence encodes CASSLRTGGSYEQYF. Drawing the rest from reference TRBV7-2 and TRBJ2-7, the complete variable domain is GAGVSQSPSNKVTEKGKDVELRCDPISGHTALYWYRQSLGQGLEFLIYFQGNSAPDKSGLPSDRFSAERTGGSVSTLTIQRTQQEDSAVYLCASSLRTGGSYEQYFGPGTRLTVT.

The chain recombines TRBV6-1 with TRBJ2-3; 7 bases map to TRBD2. Germline V gives CDR1 MNHNS, CDR2 SASEGT. J was trimmed by 5 bases and V by 8 bases; bases with no gene match: 7. The CDR3 loop spans 13 amino acids. Here the CDR3 reads CASGAGWGDTQYF. CDR3 in DNA: TGTGCCAGCGGAGCGGGGTGGGGAGATACGCAGTATTTT.

This rearrangement joins TRBV6-5 to TRBJ1-1; TRBD1 agrees at 8 bases. Germline CDR1 and CDR2: MNHEY and SVGAGI. The CDR3 extends over 16 amino acids. V lost 0 bases to trimming and J lost 1 base; unmatched junction nucleotides: 4. CDR3: CASSYSGQVQNTEAFF. CDR3 nucleotide sequence: TGTGCCAGCAGTTACTCGGGACAGGTTCAGAACACTGAAGCTTTCTTT.

The rearrangement links TRBV5-5 to TRBJ2-5; no clear D gene. Trimming shortened V by 6 bases and J by 5 bases, and 14 bases separated the two germline ends. The CDR3 contains 13 residues. The V gene's germline CDR1 is SGHKS and CDR2 YYEKEE (reference sequence). DNA for the CDR3: TGTGCCAGCACCTTTAAAGCCTTGGAGACCCAGTACTTC. As protein: CASTFKALETQYF.

This chain uses TRBV6-5 with TRBJ1-5; 7 positions agree with TRBD1. The V segment lost 5 bases and the J segment 5 bases; nucleotides outside the gene matches: 6. The CDR3 spans 14 residues. Germline CDR1 is MNHEY and CDR2 is SVGAGI. CDR3 protein: CASSRDRGYQPQHF. As DNA, the CDR3 is TGTGCCAGCAGTCGGGACAGAGGGTATCAGCCCCAGCATTTT.

CDR3 sequence (DNA): TGTGCCAGCAGCGCCGGGGATATCATGCTCTACGAGCAGTACTTC. Its protein product is CASSAGDIMLYEQYF. This rearrangement joins TRBV7-9 to TRBJ2-7; maybe TRBD2 (5 bases). The CDR3 consists of 15 residues. V was trimmed by 5 bases and J by 3 bases, leaving 17 bases between them. Germline values: CDR1 SEHNR, CDR2 FQNEAQ (reference sequence).